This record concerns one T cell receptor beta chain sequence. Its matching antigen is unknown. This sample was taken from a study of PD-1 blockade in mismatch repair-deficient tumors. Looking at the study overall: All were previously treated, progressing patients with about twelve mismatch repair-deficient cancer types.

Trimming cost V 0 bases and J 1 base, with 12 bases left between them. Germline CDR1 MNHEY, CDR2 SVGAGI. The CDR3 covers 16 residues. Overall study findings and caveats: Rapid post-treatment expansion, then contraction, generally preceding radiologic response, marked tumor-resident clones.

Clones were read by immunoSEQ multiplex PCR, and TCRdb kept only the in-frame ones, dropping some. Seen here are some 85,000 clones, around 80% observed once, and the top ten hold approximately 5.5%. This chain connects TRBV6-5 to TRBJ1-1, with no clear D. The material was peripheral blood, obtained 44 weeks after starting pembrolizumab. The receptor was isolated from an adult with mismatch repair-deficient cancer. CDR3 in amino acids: CASSYSGVPPNTEAFF. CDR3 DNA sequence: TGTGCCAGCAGTTACTCCGGGGTCCCCCCGAACACTGAAGCTTTCTTT.